What follows describes a single T cell receptor beta chain. Its antigen is currently not known. Per-nucleotide qualities are absent, and no much larger clonotype sits a single base away. The sample is drawn from a study of OX40 agonist ivuxolimab in advanced cancers. Some background on the complete study: The costimulatory receptor OX40 (CD134) was targeted by ivuxolimab, a fully human IgG2 agonistic monoclonal antibody. Intravenous ivuxolimab was administered to patients every 2 weeks at six dose levels: 0.01, 0.1, 0.3, 1.5, 3 and 10 mg/kg. Partial responses occurred in three dose-escalation patients: two with cutaneous melanoma and one with hepatocellular carcinoma. The paper describes the monotherapy dose-escalation part (N of about 52 patients) of the phase I trial of ivuxolimab. Patients were allowed to have had prior anti-PD-1, anti-PD-L1 or anti-CTLA-4 therapy, and around 43% of the dose-escalation patients had been treated with checkpoint inhibitors. In the dose-escalation cohort, 82.7% of patients were male, and the mean age was approximately 55 years, with a range of roughly 20 to 79. Of the 52 patients in dose escalation, about 20 had hepatocellular carcinoma, some 15 had melanoma, 9 had renal cell carcinoma and 9 had head and neck cancer. Peripheral TCRbeta sequencing was intended to test whether TCR sequence diversity was altered and clonal T-cell expansion was caused by ivuxolimab. Overall results and qualifications from the work: The antigen specificity of the peripheral T cells that underwent clonal expansion was not determined. Low levels of normalized T-cell clonal expansion were also shown by some nonresponding patients. At doses from 0.1 to 3.0 mg/kg, clonal expansion was seen in both CD4+ and CD8+ blood T cells between baseline and week 6. In the 0.1-3.0 mg/kg groups, partial responders were among the patients with the lowest normalized peripheral clonal expansion, particularly in CD8+ T cells. On average, CD8+ T cells showed more expanded clones than CD4+ T cells after ivuxolimab.

CDR1 SGHKS and CDR2 YYEKEE were looked up in the germline V gene (reference sequence). Cut back by 7 bases and 3 bases, the V and J ends lie 18 bases apart. The CDR3 numbers 15 residues from cysteine through phenylalanine. The sequence is cut down to CDR3 DNA, 45 bases in frame from base 1. Patients with a history of autoimmune disease or receiving systemic immunosuppression were excluded from the trial. Peripheral blood for TCR sequencing was drawn from every dose cohort at baseline, at cycle 4 day 1 and at cycle 7 day 1. Samples were obtained from an open-label, multicenter, first-in-human phase I dose-escalation trial of ivuxolimab. Adults with locally advanced or metastatic melanoma, renal cell carcinoma, hepatocellular carcinoma or head and neck squamous cell carcinoma were enrolled in the trial. Before TCR sequencing, CD4+ T cells and CD8+ T cells were sorted from peripheral blood as separate populations.

For sequencing of the TCRbeta CDR3 region, genomic DNA was extracted from the sorted cells. TCRbeta CDR3 regions were sequenced using the immunoSEQ Assay. TCRdb carries this immuneACCESS record with in-frame sequences only. Its versions omit some clonotypes, under half of them owing to an unresolved V gene in the studies checked, with the rest unexplained. The sample has approximately 77,000 clones on record, just under 85% of them singletons. The ten largest clonotypes hold around 2% of the sample. The clonotype comes from an adult with an advanced solid tumor such as melanoma, head and neck, liver or kidney cancer. Recombination linked TRBV5-5 to TRBJ2-3; TRBD1 is perhaps the D gene, given 6 matching bases. The sequenced sample was CD4+ or CD8+ T cells sorted from blood, obtained in a trial of the OX40 agonist ivuxolimab. This receptor has the CDR3 CASCPSQGMTDTQYF. The DNA is TGTGCCAGCTGCCCCTCACAGGGAATGACAGATACGCAGTATTTT.